This entry features one TCR beta chain sequence. As yet, its antigen is unknown. The entry originates in a study of cytomegalovirus exposure and HLA in healthy donors. Overall study findings and caveats: The majority of TCR sequences were rare, yet some public TCRs appeared in many donors. Later analysis suggested links between common viral pathogens and several top significant clusters. Immune exposure was documented only through CMV serostatus.

The germline CDR1 and CDR2 sequences are SGHTA and FQGNSA. Losses at the gene ends were 5 bases for V and 5 bases for J; bases not matched to a gene: 7. CDR3 length equals 15 residues. Donors sampled were nominally healthy, though unrecorded immune exposures were likely. 60 Vbeta and 13 Jbeta primers were used in PCR. The method was immunoSEQ multiplex PCR; TCRdb's version includes in-frame clones alone and lacks a portion of them. The sample includes roughly 110,000 clones, 77% seen only once; the top ten take 3.5% to 5%. The origin of this receptor is a male donor in good health and CMV-seronegative. Sequenced input: PBMCs. The chain combines TRBV7-2 with TRBJ2-3; 10 bases fit TRBD1. CDR3 sequence (DNA): TGTGCCAGCAGCCCGTGGACAGGGGGTTTAGATACGCAGTATTTT. Translated: CASSPWTGGLDTQYF.